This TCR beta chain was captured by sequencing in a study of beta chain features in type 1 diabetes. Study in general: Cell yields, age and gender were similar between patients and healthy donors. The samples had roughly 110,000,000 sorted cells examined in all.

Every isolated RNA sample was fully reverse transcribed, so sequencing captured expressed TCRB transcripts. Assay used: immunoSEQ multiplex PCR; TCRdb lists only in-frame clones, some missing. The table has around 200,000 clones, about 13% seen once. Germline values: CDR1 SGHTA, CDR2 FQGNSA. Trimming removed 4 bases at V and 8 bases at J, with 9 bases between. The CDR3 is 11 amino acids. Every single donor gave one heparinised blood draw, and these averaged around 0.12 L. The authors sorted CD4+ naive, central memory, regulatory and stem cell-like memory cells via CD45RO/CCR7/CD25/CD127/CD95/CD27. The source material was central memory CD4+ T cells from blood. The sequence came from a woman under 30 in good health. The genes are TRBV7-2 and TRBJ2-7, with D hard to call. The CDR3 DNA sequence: TGTGCCAGCAGCTCTTCGTACAAGCAGTACTTC. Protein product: CASSSSYKQYF.